This T cell receptor beta chain originates from a study of blood T cell repertoires in COVID-19. The overall study: Spain, Italy and the United States supplied samples that represented acute and convalescent COVID-19.

TCRdb's copy holds only in-frame clones and misses some; the assay was immunoSEQ multiplex PCR. The data contain about 160,000 clones, roughly 89% of them singletons. CDR1 is SQVTM and CDR2 is ANQGSEA in the germline V gene. After removal of 8 bases from V and 3 bases from J, the junction contained 9 bases not matched to a gene. The CDR3 is made up of 14 amino acids. The chain has TRBV29-1 and TRBJ1-1; 10 nucleotides match TRBD1. The receptor was isolated from an older woman with COVID-19, enrolled during active disease. Sequenced: peripheral blood. In DNA, the CDR3 is TGCAGCATAACCCGACAGGGGGCGCACACTGAAGCTTTCTTT. Translating it yields CSITRQGAHTEAFF.